This section outlines one TCR beta chain sequence together with its context. Antigen specificity is unknown. The data were obtained in a study of OX40 agonist ivuxolimab in advanced cancers. Study overall: Each dose-escalation patient presented with hepatocellular carcinoma, melanoma, renal cell or head and neck cancer.

Study observations and caveats: Certain nonresponding patients likewise had low normalized T-cell clonal expansion. Still undetermined is the antigen specificity of the expanded peripheral T cells.

Using immunoSEQ multiplex PCR, the repertoire was profiled, and TCRdb retains in-frame clones only, with some absent. The repertoire consists of around 64,000 clones, with roughly 92% occurring once and the leading ten covering under 10%. The source material was CD4+ or CD8+ T cells sorted from blood, sampled in a trial of the OX40 agonist ivuxolimab. The source is an adult with an advanced solid tumor such as melanoma, head and neck, liver or kidney cancer.

The CDR3 is CASVGTGNEKLFF. The CDR3 nucleotides read TGTGCTAGTGTCGGGACAGGGAATGAAAAACTGTTTTTT. This sequence joins TRBV12-5 and TRBJ1-4, with 9 positions matching TRBD1. This CDR3 is built from 13 residues. Germline V gene lookup returns CDR1 LGHNT and CDR2 FRNRAP. V trimming: 7 bases; J trimming: 5 bases; junction bases outside the gene matches: 2.